This TCR beta chain was documented in a study of blood T cell repertoires in COVID-19. Study overall: Researchers got acute and convalescent COVID-19 samples from the United States, Italy and Spain. The analysed material was cDNA or gDNA that came from T cells, B-cell-depleted T cells, or PBMCs.

In the source study's methods: Reference gene primer amplification gave nucleated cell count estimates. Only in-frame clones appear in the TCRdb table, and some are missing; sequencing was by immunoSEQ multiplex PCR. Clone size and V and J calls were adopted from that table, with D and trimming inferred from the DNA. The repertoire includes 35,000 to 50,000 clones, 89% of them detected once, and roughly a sixth sits in the top ten. The CDR3 sequence is 13 residues long. Germline V CDR1 and CDR2: SGHTA, FQGTGA. V was clipped by 5 bases and J by 4 bases, with 11 bases between them. The J gene is TRBJ2-5, the V gene TRBV7-3, with a weak D call TRBD2 (6 bases). Sequencing input: peripheral blood. This TCR derives from a man in his 70s with active COVID-19. For the CDR3, the DNA is TGTGCCAGCAGCCCATCGGGGGTAGAGACCCAGTACTTC. Protein: CASSPSGVETQYF.